The present T cell receptor beta chain was sequenced within a study of vaccination and CD4 T cells after COVID-19 (dated by TCRdb to the early 2020s). General notes on the study: Six males and four females were included in the convalescent cohort, with two Hispanic individuals, seven Caucasians, two Asians and one multiracial person represented. Participants got two doses of the Pfizer-BioNTech BNT162b2 vaccine (n=8) or two doses of the Moderna mRNA-1273 vaccine (n=2). Post-COVID blood samples were collected from convalescent patients a median of approximately 100 days after diagnosis, with a range of about 30 to 161 days. Post-vaccine blood samples were taken a median of approximately 76 days after the second vaccine dose, with a range of roughly 14 to 241 days. For stimulating the cultures, overlapping spike peptide pools were used, derived from SARS-CoV-2 as well as from the common cold coronaviruses HCoV-NL63, HCoV-OC43 and HCoV-229E. Control cultures used a CEFX viral epitope pool as positive control, an HIV-1 Nef peptide pool as negative control, or no peptide. In roughly 11 COVID-19 convalescent patients and 4 infection-naive healthy vaccine recipients, the spike-specific CD4+ TCR repertoire before mRNA vaccination was compared with the repertoire after mRNA vaccination. At the TCR clonotype level, an earlier paper using these donors assessed memory CD4+ T cell crossreactivity between SARS-CoV-2 and common cold coronavirus spike proteins.

Summary of the overall study and its limitations: Of the vaccine-specific clones in convalescent patients, 304 of 307, or nearly all, reacted only to SARS-CoV-2 spike and did not cross-react with common cold coronaviruses. Relatively few convalescent patients were included in the study, and early timepoints after natural infection were not analyzed. In convalescent patients, a median roughly 85% of post-vaccine SARS-CoV-2-reactive clones were detected only after vaccination, suggesting vaccine-specific priming. The median count of SARS-CoV-2-reactive clonotypes went up from around 20 after infection to 35 to 40 after vaccination, although the change was not significant.

The CDR3 numbers 13 residues from cysteine through phenylalanine. Only the CDR3 region is kept as DNA, spanning 39 bases read in frame from base 1. V drops 7 bases and J drops 7 bases, leaving 14 bases in between. The germline V gene yields MNHNS for CDR1 and SASEGT for CDR2. Note on this clonotype: Its binding antigen is unknown. No clone much larger than this one lies a single base away; base qualities are absent.

Libraries were built with PCR. At the Johns Hopkins FTIC core, DNA from the cultured CD4+ T cells underwent TCR sequencing with the Oncomine TCR Beta short-read assay. The QIAamp micro DNA kit was used to extract genomic DNA from the cultured CD4+ T cells. Oncomine TCR Beta libraries from cultured CD4+ T cells were pooled using unique dual indexes and sequenced on an Illumina iSeq 100. Per the original workflow: Non-productive sequences were filtered out, and CDR3s that did not start with C, did not end with F or W, or were shorter than 7 amino acids were discarded. Antigen-specific clonotypes were identified with the MANAFEST web application by comparing peptide-stimulated wells with reference and other culture wells. For a clone to be called positive, the clone needed an FDR below 0.05, an odds ratio above 5, and a productive frequency above 0.1% in at least two of three replicate wells. Clonotypes that were significantly expanded in both SARS-CoV-2 spike wells and at least one common cold coronavirus spike condition were defined as cross-reactive. Using R version 3.6.1, CDR3 homology was evaluated through Levenshtein distances (stringdist) along with unrooted phylogenetic trees (ape). Clones were called with MiXCR by TCRdb after fastp trimmed the public reads at Q25, and only in-frame beta chains were retained. Rows are unified per CDR3 protein, each entry keeping the most common DNA and genes. None of the V and J calls come from the authors' own analysis; TCRdb made them. The sample has about 11,000 distinct CDR3 sequences on record, 40% of them singletons. The ten largest clones represent 20% to 25% of the sample.

According to the study, the label for this sample's treatment or condition signals: approximately nine-day PBMC culture with coronavirus spike peptide pools or control peptides (ViraFEST assay). CD4+ T cells from unexposed donors were collected before the COVID-19 pandemic (2011-2018). To expand antigen-specific T cells with peptide pools and then pick out the expanded clonotypes through TCR sequencing, the study relied on the ViraFEST assay. PBMCs were cultured at around 2 million per well in IMDM supplemented with approximately 5% human AB serum and 9.5 to 10 IU/ml IL-2, with roughly 10 ug/ml peptide pools added. Half of the culture medium was replaced with fresh IL-2-containing medium on days 3 and 7. Once the cells had been in culture for 9 to 10 days, the EasySep CD4+ T cell isolation kit was used to isolate CD4+ T cells by negative selection. As cell numbers permitted, CD4+ T cells from unexposed donors were tested for reactivity to SARS-CoV-2 S and N and to four common cold coronavirus spike pools. PBMCs were separated from whole blood using Ficoll-Paque Plus gradient centrifugation and then either used fresh or cryopreserved at -140C. In general, triplicate wells were set up for every culture condition. The leukapheresis product for the unexposed donors was obtained through commercial purchase.

Recombination connected TRBV6-1 to TRBJ2-1; no D gene is confidently identified. The specimen was CD4+ T cells from blood, cultured in vitro. The receptor was derived from a human donor in good health. The CDR3 region reads CASTYGVNNEQFF. The bases are TGTGCCAGCACCTACGGTGTAAATAATGAGCAGTTCTTC.